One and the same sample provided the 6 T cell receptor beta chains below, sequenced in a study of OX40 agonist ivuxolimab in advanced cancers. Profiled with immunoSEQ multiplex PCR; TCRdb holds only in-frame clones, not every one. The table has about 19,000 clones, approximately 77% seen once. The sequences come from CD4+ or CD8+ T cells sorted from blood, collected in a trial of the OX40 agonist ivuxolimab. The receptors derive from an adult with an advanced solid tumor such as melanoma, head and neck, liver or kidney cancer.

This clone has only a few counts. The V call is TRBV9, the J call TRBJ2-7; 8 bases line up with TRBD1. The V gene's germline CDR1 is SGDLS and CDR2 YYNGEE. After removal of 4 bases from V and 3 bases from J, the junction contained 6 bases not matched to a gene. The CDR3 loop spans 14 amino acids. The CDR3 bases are TGTGCCAGCAGCCAGGACAGGGATTTCTACGAGCAGTACTTC. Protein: CASSQDRDFYEQYF.

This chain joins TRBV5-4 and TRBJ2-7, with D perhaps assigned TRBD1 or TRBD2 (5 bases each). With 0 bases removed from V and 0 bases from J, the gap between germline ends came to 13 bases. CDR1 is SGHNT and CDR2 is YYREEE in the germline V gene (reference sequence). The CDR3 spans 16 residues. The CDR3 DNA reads TGTGCCAGCAGCTTGGCGGGACCTACTAGCTCCTACGAGCAGTACTTC. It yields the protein CASSLAGPTSSYEQYF.

As DNA, the CDR3 is TGTGCCTGGAGTGTAAAGACAGGGGGCCGTCAGCCCCAGCATTTT. This translates into CAWSVKTGGRQPQHF. The gene calls are TRBV30 and TRBJ1-5; 10 bases agree with TRBD1. The CDR3 is made up of 15 amino acids. The V gene's germline CDR1 is GTSNPN and CDR2 SVGIG (reference sequence). The V segment lost 0 bases and the J segment 6 bases; nucleotides outside the gene matches: 5.

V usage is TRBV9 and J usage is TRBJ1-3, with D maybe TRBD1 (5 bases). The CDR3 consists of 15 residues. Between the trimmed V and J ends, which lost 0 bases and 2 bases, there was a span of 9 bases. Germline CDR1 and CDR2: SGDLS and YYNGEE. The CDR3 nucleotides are TGTGCCAGCAGCGTAGTCGGGGGAACTGGAAACACCATATATTTT. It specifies CASSVVGGTGNTIYF.

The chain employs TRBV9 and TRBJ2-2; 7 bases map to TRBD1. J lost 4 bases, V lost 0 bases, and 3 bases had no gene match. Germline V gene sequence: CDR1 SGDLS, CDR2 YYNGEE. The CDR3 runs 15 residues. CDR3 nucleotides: TGTGCCAGCAGCGTAGAGGGGGCCATCACCGGGGAGCTGTTTTTT. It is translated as CASSVEGAITGELFF.

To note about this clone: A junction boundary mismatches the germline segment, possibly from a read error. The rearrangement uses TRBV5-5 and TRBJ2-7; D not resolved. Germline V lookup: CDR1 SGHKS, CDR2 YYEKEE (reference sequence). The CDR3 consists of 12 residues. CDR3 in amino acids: CASSQDLGEQYF. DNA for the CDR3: TGCGCCAGCAGCCAAGATTTGGGTGAGCAGTACTTC.